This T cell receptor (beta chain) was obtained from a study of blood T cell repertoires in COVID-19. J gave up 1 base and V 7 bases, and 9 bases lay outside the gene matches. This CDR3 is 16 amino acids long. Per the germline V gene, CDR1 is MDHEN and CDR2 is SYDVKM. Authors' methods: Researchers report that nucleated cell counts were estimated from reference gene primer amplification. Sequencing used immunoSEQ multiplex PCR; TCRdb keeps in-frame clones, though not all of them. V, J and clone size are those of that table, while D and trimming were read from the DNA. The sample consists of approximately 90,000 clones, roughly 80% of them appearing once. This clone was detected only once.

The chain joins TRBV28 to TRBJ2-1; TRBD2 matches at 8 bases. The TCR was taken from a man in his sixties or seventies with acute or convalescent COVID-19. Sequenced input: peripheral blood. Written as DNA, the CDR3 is TGTGCCAGCAAAAGGGGGGGACTAGGGTCCTACAATGAGCAGTTCTTC. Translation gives CASKRGGLGSYNEQFF.